This T cell receptor beta chain came from a study of control samples from healthy donors and cancer patients. The CDR3 totals 13 residues. Trimming stripped 5 bases from V and 3 bases from J, with 11 bases between. Germline CDR1 and CDR2: SQVTM and ANQGSEA. The assay was immunoSEQ multiplex PCR, and TCRdb's table has in-frame clones only and misses some. The profile shows 98,000 or so clones, roughly four fifths of them singletons. This clonotype was sampled from a man aged 55 to 70 in good health. Sequenced input: blood. The chain combines TRBV29-1 with TRBJ2-1; no definite D call. Here the CDR3 DNA reads TGCAGCGTTCGATCTCCAGACTACAATGAGCAGTTCTTC. It encodes CSVRSPDYNEQFF.